This is a list of T cell receptor beta chains from one sample in a study of shared clonotypes between healthy human individuals. The data were produced by immunoSEQ multiplex PCR, yet TCRdb's version contains in-frame clones alone and is incomplete. Altogether hundreds of thousands of clones are present, 75% to 85% being singletons, with the ten largest covering 13%. The sample consisted of PBMCs. The receptors were sampled from a woman aged 40 to 50 in good health. Some clones in this sample may be carry-over from other donors' samples. The CDR3 runs from the conserved cysteine through the conserved F or W. D genes are given only for firm matches. Clone size is not always given. Where it is, it says once, few, many or a class for expanded clones.

V: TRBV19; size: few; D: -; J: TRBJ1-1; CDR3: CATGGEGVTEAFF; DNA: TGTGCCACCGGCGGGGAGGGGGTCACTGAAGCTTTCTTT
V: TRBV7-2; size: -; D: -; J: TRBJ1-4; CDR3: CASSLSRGYEKLFF; DNA: TGTGCCAGCAGCTTAAGCAGGGGATACGAAAAACTGTTTTTT
V: TRBV6-5; size: -; D: -; J: TRBJ2-5; CDR3: CASKQRGRLQETQYF; DNA: TGTGCCAGCAAACAGAGGGGACGGCTCCAAGAGACCCAGTACTTC
V: TRBV5-1; size: -; D: TRBD1; J: TRBJ2-1; CDR3: CASSLGDSLQYNEQFF; DNA: TGCGCCAGCAGCTTGGGGGACAGCCTCCAATACAATGAGCAGTTCTTC
V: TRBV6-5; size: -; D: TRBD2; J: TRBJ2-7; CDR3: CASSSLAGVREQYF; DNA: TGTGCCAGCAGTTCTTTAGCGGGAGTGCGGGAGCAGTACTTC
V: TRBV19; size: -; D: TRBD1; J: TRBJ2-7; CDR3: CASSTPRQGARQQYF; DNA: TGTGCCAGTAGTACCCCGCGACAGGGGGCGCGTCAGCAGTACTTC
V: TRBV7-3; size: -; D: TRBD2; J: TRBJ2-1; CDR3: CASSLYTSAYNEQFF; DNA: TGTGCCAGCAGCTTATACACTAGCGCTTACAATGAGCAGTTCTTC
V: TRBV6-5; size: -; D: -; J: TRBJ1-5; CDR3: CASSYSLNQPQHF; DNA: TGTGCCAGCAGTTACTCCTTGAATCAGCCCCAGCATTTT
V: TRBV18; size: few; D: TRBD1; J: TRBJ1-6; CDR3: CASSPPGTGEGSPLHF; DNA: TGTGCCAGCTCACCACCGGGGACAGGGGAAGGCTCACCCCTCCACTTT
V: TRBV9; size: -; D: -; J: TRBJ2-1; CDR3: CASSVGGVAYNEQFF; DNA: TGTGCCAGCAGCGTAGGAGGGGTCGCCTACAATGAGCAGTTCTTC
V: TRBV6-6; size: -; D: -; J: TRBJ1-2; CDR3: CASRRTAYGYTF; DNA: TGTGCCAGCAGAAGGACAGCCTATGGCTACACCTTC
V: TRBV29-1; size: -; D: -; J: TRBJ2-6; CDR3: CSVEGYRAGANVLTF; DNA: TGCAGCGTTGAAGGTTACAGGGCTGGGGCCAACGTCCTGACTTTC
V: TRBV6-5; size: -; D: TRBD2; J: TRBJ2-1; CDR3: CASSSSGGSYNEQFF; DNA: TGTGCCAGCAGTTCTAGCGGGGGCTCCTACAATGAGCAGTTCTTC
V: TRBV5-1; size: -; D: -; J: TRBJ1-3; CDR3: CASSQSGPQSGNTIYF; DNA: TGCGCCAGCAGCCAATCCGGGCCTCAATCTGGAAACACCATATATTTT
V: TRBV28; size: -; D: -; J: TRBJ1-5; CDR3: CASSFVSDLGRNQPQHF; DNA: TGTGCCAGCAGTTTTGTCTCTGATCTAGGCCGCAATCAGCCCCAGCATTTT
V: TRBV7-2; size: -; D: TRBD2; J: TRBJ2-7; CDR3: CASSSPVGGREQYF; DNA: TGTGCCAGCAGCTCCCCCGTGGGAGGGAGGGAGCAGTACTTC
V: TRBV28; size: -; D: -; J: TRBJ2-3; CDR3: CASSTGLTDTQYF; DNA: TGTGCCAGCAGTACGGGCCTAACAGATACGCAGTATTTT
V: TRBV29-1; size: few; D: -; J: TRBJ1-1; CDR3: CSVAQGTNTEAFF; DNA: TGCAGCGTCGCTCAGGGGACTAACACTGAAGCTTTCTTT